Included here is one TCR beta chain sequence, with context. Its specificity is unknown. A single base separates this from a much larger clone, so it may be a read error. CDR1 and CDR2 from the germline V gene are KGHSH and LQKENI. CDR3 length: 15 amino acids. The V end was cut by 1 base, the J end by 0 bases, with 7 bases between. The data were obtained in a study of cytomegalovirus exposure and HLA in healthy donors. Study at large: The 500 to 750 first-cohort repertoires and the 110 or so validation repertoires shared the same platform, a later analysis reported.

Method: immunoSEQ multiplex PCR; TCRdb's copy keeps in-frame clones and lacks some. The sample lists over 100,000 clones; just under 90% were seen once. Study-wide results and caveats: TCR sequences were mostly rare, though some public TCRs occurred in many donors. Among TCR beta chains, those listed as cytomegalovirus-associated numbered some 160.

The J gene is TRBJ2-1, the V gene TRBV18, with D hard to call. This receptor was obtained from a young man in good health and CMV-seronegative. The sample consisted of PBMCs. The CDR3 loop is CASSPQQDSYNEQFF. CDR3 bases: TGTGCCAGCTCACCACAGCAGGACTCCTACAATGAGCAGTTCTTC. Using reference TRBV18 and TRBJ2-1 for the parts outside the CDR3, the full variable domain is NAGVMQNPRHLVRRRGQEARLRCSPMKGHSHVYWYRQLPEEGLKFMVYLQKENIIDESGMPKERFSAEFPKEGPSILRIQQVVRGDSAAYFCASSPQQDSYNEQFFGPGTRLTVL.